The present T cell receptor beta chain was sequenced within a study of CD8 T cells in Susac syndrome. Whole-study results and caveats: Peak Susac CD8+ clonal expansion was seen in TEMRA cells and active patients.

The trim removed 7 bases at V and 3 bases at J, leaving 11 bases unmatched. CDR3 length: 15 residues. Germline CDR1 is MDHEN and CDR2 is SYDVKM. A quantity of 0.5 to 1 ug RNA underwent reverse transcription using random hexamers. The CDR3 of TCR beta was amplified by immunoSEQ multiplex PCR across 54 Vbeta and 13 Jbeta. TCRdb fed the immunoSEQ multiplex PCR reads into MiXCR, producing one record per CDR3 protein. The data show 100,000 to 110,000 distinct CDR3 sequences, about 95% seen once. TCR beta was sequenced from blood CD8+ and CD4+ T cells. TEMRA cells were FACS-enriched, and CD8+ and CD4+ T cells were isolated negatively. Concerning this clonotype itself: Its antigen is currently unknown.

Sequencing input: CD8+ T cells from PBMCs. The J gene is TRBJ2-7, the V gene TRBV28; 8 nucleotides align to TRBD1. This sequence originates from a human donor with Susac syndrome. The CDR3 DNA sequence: TGTGCCAGCAACATTAGGATTGGACAGGGCTACGAGCAGTACTTC. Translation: CASNIRIGQGYEQYF.